This TCR beta chain was documented in a study of OX40 agonist ivuxolimab in advanced cancers. Study-level information: While on treatment, patients had intravenous ivuxolimab at 0.01 to 10 mg/kg every 2 weeks. Study-wide results and limits: Relative to CD4+, CD8+ T cells held more expanded clones on average. Also showing low normalized T-cell clonal expansion were some of the nonresponders.

The method was immunoSEQ multiplex PCR; TCRdb's version includes in-frame clones alone and lacks a portion of them. The data show about 84,000 clones, more than 75% seen once. People who had autoimmune disease history or systemic immunosuppression were excluded. Only one count was recorded for this clone. Its antigen remains unidentified. The input for sequencing was CD4+ or CD8+ T cells sorted from blood, taken in a trial of the OX40 agonist ivuxolimab. The sequence was obtained from an adult with an advanced solid tumor such as melanoma, head and neck, liver or kidney cancer.

CDR3 amino acids: CASSEMGQGIGELFF. The CDR3 bases are TGTGCCAGCAGTGAAATGGGACAGGGGATCGGGGAGCTGTTTTTT. J is TRBJ2-2 and V is TRBV6-1, with TRBD1 matching over 10 bases. The CDR3 covers 15 residues. CDR1 and CDR2 (germline): MNHNS, SASEGT. The V and J ends lost 2 bases and 7 bases, in that order; junction bases with no gene match: 4.